This TCR beta chain comes out of a study of T cell responses to AZD1222 COVID-19 vaccine. Study conclusions and caveats: White British donors predominated, females outnumbered males, and clonal diversity was possibly underestimated. Baseline seropositives among AZD1222 recipients totaled only five or six.

V was pared by 2 bases and J by 0 bases, with 8 bases between. Germline V gene lookup returns CDR1 MNHEY and CDR2 SVGAGI. The CDR3 has 16 amino acids. A remark on this clone: Its specificity is unknown.

The repertoire was sequenced with immunoSEQ multiplex PCR; TCRdb's copy has only in-frame clones and lacks some. The profile shows about 120,000 clones, 90% of them singletons. The rearrangement uses TRBV6-5 and TRBJ2-6, with D maybe TRBD1 (5 bases). This specimen was peripheral blood, taken 28 days after the second dose of the MenACWY control vaccine. The clonotype was recovered from an adult who received the MenACWY meningococcal vaccine as a control. The CDR3 nucleotides read TGTGCCAGCAGTTACCAGGGTGTCTCTGGGGCCAACGTCCTGACTTTC. Amino acids: CASSYQGVSGANVLTF.